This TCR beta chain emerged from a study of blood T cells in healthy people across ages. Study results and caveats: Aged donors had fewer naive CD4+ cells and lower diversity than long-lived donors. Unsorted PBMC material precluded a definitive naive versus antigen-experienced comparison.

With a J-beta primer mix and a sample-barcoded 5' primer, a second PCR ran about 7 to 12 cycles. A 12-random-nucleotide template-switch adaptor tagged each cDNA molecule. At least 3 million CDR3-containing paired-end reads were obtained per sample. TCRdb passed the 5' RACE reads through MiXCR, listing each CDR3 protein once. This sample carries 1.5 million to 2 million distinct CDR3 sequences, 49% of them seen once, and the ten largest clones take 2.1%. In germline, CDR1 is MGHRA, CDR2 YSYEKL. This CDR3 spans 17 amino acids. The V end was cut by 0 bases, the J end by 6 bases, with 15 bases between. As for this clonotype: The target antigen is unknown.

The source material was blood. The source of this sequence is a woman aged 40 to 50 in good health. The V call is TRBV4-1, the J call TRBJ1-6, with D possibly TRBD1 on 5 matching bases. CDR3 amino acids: CASSQDGTPGSNSPLHF. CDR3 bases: TGCGCCAGCAGCCAAGATGGGACCCCAGGGAGTAATTCACCCCTCCACTTT.